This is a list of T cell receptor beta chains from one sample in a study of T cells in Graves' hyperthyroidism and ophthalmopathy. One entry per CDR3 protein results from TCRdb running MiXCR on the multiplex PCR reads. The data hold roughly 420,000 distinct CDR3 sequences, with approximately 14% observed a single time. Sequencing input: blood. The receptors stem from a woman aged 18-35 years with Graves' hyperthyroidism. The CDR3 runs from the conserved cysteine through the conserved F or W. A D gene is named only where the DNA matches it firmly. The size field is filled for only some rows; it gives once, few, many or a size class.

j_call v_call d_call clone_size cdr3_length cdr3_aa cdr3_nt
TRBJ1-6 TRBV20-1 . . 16 CSARDGRDGNNSPLHF TGCAGTGCTAGAGATGGGCGGGACGGAAATAATTCACCCCTCCACTTT
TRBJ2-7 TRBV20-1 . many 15 CSARPRTGTKYEQYF TGCAGTGCTAGGCCGCGGACAGGGACTAAATACGAGCAGTACTTC
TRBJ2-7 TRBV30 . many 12 CAWSKGTYEQYF TGTGCCTGGAGTAAGGGGACCTACGAGCAGTACTTC
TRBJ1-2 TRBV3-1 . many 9 CASHGGYTF TGTGCCAGCCACGGTGGCTACACCTTC
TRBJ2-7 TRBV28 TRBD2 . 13 CASSSPSGDEQYF TGTGCCAGCAGTTCGCCTAGCGGGGACGAGCAGTACTTC
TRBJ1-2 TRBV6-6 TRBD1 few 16 CASSYFRTGGSYGYTF TGTGCCAGCAGTTACTTCCGGACAGGGGGTAGCTATGGCTACACCTTC
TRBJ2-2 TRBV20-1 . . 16 CSARVPGRTNTGELFF TGCAGTGCTAGAGTCCCCGGCAGGACGAACACCGGGGAGCTGTTTTTT
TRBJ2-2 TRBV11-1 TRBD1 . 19 CASSLHVFPGTGNGGELFF TGTGCCAGCAGCTTACACGTTTTCCCCGGGACAGGGAACGGCGGGGAGCTGTTTTTT
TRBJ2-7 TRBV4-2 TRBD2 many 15 CASSFGTSGGAEQYF TGTGCCAGCAGCTTCGGGACTAGCGGGGGAGCCGAGCAGTACTTC
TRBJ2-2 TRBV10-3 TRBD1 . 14 CAFKDREDTGELFF TGTGCCTTCAAGGACAGGGAGGACACCGGGGAGCTGTTTTTT
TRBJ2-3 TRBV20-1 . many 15 CSARVRKGPTDTQYF TGCAGTGCACGGGTGCGGAAGGGGCCCACAGATACGCAGTATTTT
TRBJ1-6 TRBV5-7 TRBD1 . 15 CASTRSGQPNSPLHF TGTGCCAGCACCAGATCGGGACAGCCAAATTCACCCCTCCACTTT
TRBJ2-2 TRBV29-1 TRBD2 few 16 CSVKTSGSTNTGELFF TGCAGCGTTAAAACTAGCGGGAGCACGAACACCGGGGAGCTGTTTTTT
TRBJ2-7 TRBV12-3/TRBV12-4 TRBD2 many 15 CASSLGSLAGVVQYF TGTGCCAGCAGTTTAGGTTCGCTAGCGGGAGTGGTGCAGTACTTC
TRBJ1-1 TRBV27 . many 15 CASAEGTTGDPEAFF TGTGCCAGCGCGGAAGGGACTACAGGCGACCCCGAAGCTTTCTTT
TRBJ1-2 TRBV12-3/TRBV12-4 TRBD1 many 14 CASAYTGVSYGYTF TGTGCCAGCGCTTATACAGGGGTGTCCTATGGCTACACCTTC
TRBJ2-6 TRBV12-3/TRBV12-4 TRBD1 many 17 CASSWDRVFSGADVLTF TGTGCCAGCAGTTGGGACAGGGTTTTCTCTGGGGCCGACGTCCTGACTTTC
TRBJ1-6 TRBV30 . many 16 CAWNGLGQGLNSPLHF TGTGCCTGGAACGGTCTCGGGCAGGGCTTAAATTCACCCCTCCACTTT
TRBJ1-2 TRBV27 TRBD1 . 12 CASSTNRGGYTF TGTGCCAGCAGCACCAACAGGGGTGGCTACACCTTC
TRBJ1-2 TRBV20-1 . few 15 CSALSGGLLRLGYTF TGCAGTGCCTTGTCCGGGGGCCTTTTGAGGCTTGGCTACACCTTC
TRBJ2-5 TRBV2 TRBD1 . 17 CASSQDIHRGRGETQYF TGTGCCAGCAGCCAAGATATTCACAGGGGACGAGGGGAGACCCAGTACTTC
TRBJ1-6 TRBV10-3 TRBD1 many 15 CAISQTGQGDSPLHF TGTGCCATCAGTCAGACCGGACAGGGTGATTCACCCCTCCACTTT
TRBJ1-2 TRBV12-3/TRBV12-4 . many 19 CASSLTNVDRTLEGNGYTF TGTGCCAGCAGTTTAACCAACGTAGATCGGACCCTAGAGGGAAATGGCTACACCTTC
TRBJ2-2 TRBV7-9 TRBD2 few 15 CASSPAGVNTGELFF TGTGCCAGCAGCCCAGCGGGGGTGAACACCGGGGAGCTGTTTTTT
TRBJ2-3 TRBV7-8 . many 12 CASSRIEDTQYF TGTGCCAGCAGCCGAATAGAAGATACGCAGTATTTT
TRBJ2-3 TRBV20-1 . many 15 CSAVDGASGTDTQYF TGCAGTGCTGTGGATGGGGCTAGCGGCACAGATACGCAGTATTTT
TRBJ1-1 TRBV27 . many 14 CASSSLGPFAEAFF TGTGCCAGCAGTTCCTTGGGGCCCTTCGCTGAAGCTTTCTTT
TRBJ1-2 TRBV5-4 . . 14 CASSLPGSPTGYTF TGTGCCAGCAGCTTGCCCGGGTCCCCCACCGGCTACACCTTC
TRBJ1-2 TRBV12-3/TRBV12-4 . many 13 CASSIRGNYGYTF TGTGCCAGCAGCATAAGGGGCAACTATGGCTACACCTTC
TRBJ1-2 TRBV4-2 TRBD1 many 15 CASSLSDRGSYGYTF TGTGCCAGCAGCCTCTCGGACAGGGGGAGCTATGGCTACACCTTC
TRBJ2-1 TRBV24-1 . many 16 CATSETFTSSYNEQFF TGTGCCACCAGTGAAACCTTTACGAGCTCCTACAATGAGCAGTTCTTC
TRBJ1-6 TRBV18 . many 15 CASSDESSYNSPLHF TGTGCCAGCTCCGACGAGAGCTCCTATAATTCACCCCTCCACTTT
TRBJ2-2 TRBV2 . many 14 CASSVGSNTGELFF TGTGCCAGCAGTGTGGGGTCTAACACCGGGGAGCTGTTTTTT
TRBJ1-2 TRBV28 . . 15 CASSQSLYFNYGYTF TGTGCCAGCAGTCAGTCCCTCTATTTTAACTATGGCTACACCTTC
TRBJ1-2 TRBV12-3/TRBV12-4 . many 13 CASSLGLRSGYTF TGTGCCAGCAGTTTAGGGTTGAGGAGTGGCTACACCTTC
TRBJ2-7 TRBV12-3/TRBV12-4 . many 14 CASSLGYGRYEQYF TGTGCCAGCAGTTTAGGTTATGGGAGGTACGAGCAGTACTTC
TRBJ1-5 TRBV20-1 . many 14 CSARDGTLGQPQHF TGCAGTGCTAGAGATGGGACACTTGGACAGCCCCAGCATTTT
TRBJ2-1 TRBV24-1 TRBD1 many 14 CATSEGGGYNEQFF TGTGCCACCAGTGAAGGGGGCGGTTACAATGAGCAGTTCTTC
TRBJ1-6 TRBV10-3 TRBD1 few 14 CAISSTGANSPLHF TGTGCCATCAGTTCGACAGGGGCCAATTCACCCCTCCACTTT
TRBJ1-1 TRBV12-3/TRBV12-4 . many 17 CASTLDTSGRGNTEAFF TGTGCCAGCACTTTGGATACCTCGGGCAGAGGGAACACTGAAGCTTTCTTT
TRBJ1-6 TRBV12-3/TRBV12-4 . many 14 CASSFAVGNSPLHF TGTGCCAGCAGTTTCGCGGTTGGTAATTCACCCCTCCACTTT